The T cell receptor (delta chain) under discussion was sequenced for a study of gamma-delta T cells after stem cell transplantation. The CDR3 extends over 19 amino acids. CDR1 is GEAIGNYY, CDR2 EKD, per germline. V trimming: 0 bases; J trimming: 0 bases; junction bases outside the gene matches: 10. In its sample, this clone is hyperexpanded (1% or more). This CDR3 is also generated by other DNA sequences in the sample. TCRdb re-called clones from the RT-PCR reads using CATT. The table lists about 2,800 delta-chain clones, about 4.5% of them singletons. The sample comprised gamma-delta T cells. The sequence derives from a human donor. It is not recorded whose cells these are; they may come from a transplant donor. V is TRDV2 and J is TRDJ1, with 12 bases lining up with TRDD3. Here the CDR3 reads CACDTMSLGDTEYTDKLIF. The DNA of the CDR3 is TGTGCCTGTGACACCATGAGTCTGGGGGATACGGAGTACACCGATAAACTCATCTTT.